These 28 T cell receptor beta chains originate from one sample sequenced in a study of T cell repertoires in cytomegalovirus infection (dated by TCRdb to the late 2010s). TCRdb shows the sequencer as Illumina HiSeq 1500. TCRdb's own reprocessing of the public reads used fastp at Q25 and MiXCR and kept productive beta chains. Rows are unified per CDR3 protein, each entry keeping the most common DNA and genes. The sample records about 180,000 distinct CDR3 sequences, over 13% of which are singletons. The top ten clones comprise about a quarter of the sample. The sample was PBMCs. These receptors all come from a human donor in good health (CMV status not recorded). Some clones in this sample may be carry-over from other donors' samples.

This clonotype was recorded at least ten times. The chain recombines TRBV7-9 with TRBJ2-1; 7 bases are a match to TRBD2. CDR3 length equals 16 residues. The junction had 11 bases not matched to a gene; V was cut back by 5 bases and J by 4 bases. The V gene's germline CDR1 is SEHNR and CDR2 FQNEAQ (reference sequence). CDR3 sequence (DNA): TGTGCCAGCAGCCTATTCGGAGCGGGGAGGTACAATGAGCAGTTCTTC. The encoded protein is CASSLFGAGRYNEQFF. The variable domain in full, with the rest retrieved from reference TRBV7-9 and TRBJ2-1, is DTGVSQNPRHKITKRGQNVTFRCDPISEHNRLYWYRQTLGQGPEFLTYFQNEAQLEKSRLLSDRFSAERPKGSFSTLEIQRTEQGDSAMYLCASSLFGAGRYNEQFFGPGTRLTVL.

The chain couples TRBV15 to TRBJ2-5; 8 nucleotides agree with TRBD2. V shed 3 bases, J shed 5 bases, and the junction held 11 bases outside the gene matches. Germline lookup yields CDR1 LNHNV and CDR2 YYDKDF (reference sequence). There are 16 residues in the CDR3. The chain's CDR3 is CATSSTTSGGGETQYF. CDR3 nucleotide sequence: TGTGCCACCAGCAGTACTACTAGCGGAGGGGGGGAGACCCAGTACTTC.

In its sample, this clonotype was seen a few times. This rearrangement joins TRBV14 to TRBJ2-5, with 10 nucleotides matching TRBD2. V lost 1 base to trimming and J lost 5 bases; unmatched junction nucleotides: 7. Germline CDR1 and CDR2: SGHDN and FVKESK. The CDR3 extends over 16 amino acids. CDR3 bases: TGTGCCAGCAGCCAAGTTAGAGCGGGAGGGTTTGAGACCCAGTACTTC. Translation: CASSQVRAGGFETQYF.

This clonotype appeared a few times. In DNA, the CDR3 is TGCGCCAGCAGCTCAACTTACCGGGACAGGGGAGGCAAGGCCTATGGCTACACCTTC. It codes for CASSSTYRDRGGKAYGYTF. This sequence joins TRBV5-1 and TRBJ1-2; 10 bases are a match to TRBD1. Germline lookup yields CDR1 SGHRS and CDR2 YFSETQ. The trim removed 3 bases at V and 4 bases at J, leaving 18 bases unmatched. The CDR3 extends over 19 amino acids.

This clonotype was detected many times. The V and J genes are TRBV10-3 and TRBJ2-2; D might be TRBD1 or TRBD2, each matching 5 bases. With 3 bases removed from V and 1 base from J, the gap between germline ends came to 9 bases. The CDR3 length is 15 residues. Germline V gene data show CDR1 as ENHRY and CDR2 as SYGVKD. This chain's CDR3 is CAISEWGKNTGELFF. In DNA, the CDR3 is TGTGCCATCAGTGAATGGGGGAAGAACACCGGGGAGCTGTTTTTT.

This clonotype was counted a few times. The V and J genes are TRBV29-1 and TRBJ1-2; D remains ambiguous. CDR1 and CDR2 (germline): SQVTM, ANQGSEA. The CDR3 has 11 residues. V lost 5 bases, J lost 6 bases, and 10 bases lay in between. The CDR3, as DNA: TGCAGCGTTCTTGACACCAATGGCTACACCTTC. The encoded protein is CSVLDTNGYTF.

This clonotype was detected ten times or more. The chain recombines TRBV7-8 with TRBJ1-3, with TRBD1 matching over 8 bases. The germline V gene has CDR1 SGHVS and CDR2 FQNEAQ. This CDR3 comprises 15 residues. V lost 6 bases and J lost 0; bases outside the gene matches: 4. The CDR3 sequence is CASRIDRGSGNTIYF. In DNA form, the CDR3 reads TGTGCCAGCAGGATTGACAGGGGCTCTGGAAACACCATATATTTT. The entire variable domain, with the rest obtained from reference TRBV7-8 and TRBJ1-3, is as follows: GAGVSQSPRYKVAKRGQDVALRCDPISGHVSLFWYQQALGQGPEFLTYFQNEAQLDKSGLPSDRFFAERPEGSVSTLKIQRTQQEDSAVYLCASRIDRGSGNTIYFGEGSWLTVV.

At least ten counts were recorded for this clonotype. J is TRBJ2-1 and V is TRBV7-2; perhaps TRBD2 as D (6 bases). Germline CDR1 reads SGHTA; CDR2 reads FQGNSA. The V and J ends lost 1 base and 3 bases respectively, with 16 bases between them. This CDR3 contains 17 residues. CDR3 in amino acids: CASSLEMAGILYNEQFF. DNA for the CDR3: TGTGCCAGCAGCTTAGAGATGGCGGGAATACTCTACAATGAGCAGTTCTTC.

A word on this clonotype: A much larger clonotype is one base distant, so this may be a read error. The chain links TRBV7-9 to TRBJ1-6; D is undetermined. Germline-derived CDR1 and CDR2 are SEHNR and FQNEAQ (reference sequence). The CDR3 length is 13 residues. The CDR3 protein is CAGSPRYNSPLHF. Here the CDR3 DNA reads TGTGCCGGCAGCCCGCGCTATAATTCACCCCTCCACTTT.

The sample holds a few counts of this clonotype. V is TRBV29-1 and J is TRBJ2-7; 7 bases map to TRBD2. V was pared by 6 bases and J by 4 bases, with 6 bases of the junction left unmatched. Germline V CDR1 and CDR2: SQVTM, ANQGSEA. This CDR3 spans 12 amino acids. This CDR3 is CSVSTGGYEQYF. In nucleotides, the CDR3 is TGCAGCGTATCCACGGGAGGTTACGAGCAGTACTTC.

Only a few counts were recorded for this clonotype. The chain carries TRBV2 and TRBJ2-7; 8 bases agree with TRBD1. V lost 7 bases and J lost 5; bases outside the gene matches: 4. The V gene's germline CDR1 is SNHLY and CDR2 FYNNEI. This CDR3 comprises 12 residues. The CDR3 DNA sequence: TGTGCCAGCAAGGGACAGGTTAACGAGCAGTACTTC. It translates to CASKGQVNEQYF.

This clonotype was found many times. The V gene is TRBV28, the J gene TRBJ2-7; D is unclear. Per the germline V gene, CDR1 is MDHEN and CDR2 is SYDVKM. There are 13 residues in the CDR3. The V and J ends lost 2 bases and 7 bases respectively, with 12 bases between them. CDR3 loop: CASSLPPHLEQYF. The CDR3 nucleotides read TGTGCCAGCAGTTTACCCCCTCACCTTGAGCAGTACTTC.

The chain carries TRBV29-1 and TRBJ1-2, with TRBD1 identical over 7 bases. The CDR3 is made up of 12 amino acids. Unmatched junction bases numbered 5, after V lost 6 bases and J lost 4 bases. CDR1 is SQVTM, CDR2 ANQGSEA, per germline. CDR3 sequence (DNA): TGCAGCGTCCCGGACAGGTTCTATGGCTACACCTTC. It is translated as CSVPDRFYGYTF.

This clonotype was detected ten times or more. This chain uses TRBV15 with TRBJ1-5; weak D call: TRBD1 (6 bases). This CDR3 contains 14 residues. The V and J ends lost 6 bases and 6 bases respectively, with 15 bases between them. Germline lookup yields CDR1 LNHNV and CDR2 YYDKDF (reference sequence). CDR3 coding DNA: TGTGCCACCAGTGAGAGGGGGGGCGGTCAGCCCCAGCATTTT. Its protein product is CATSERGGGQPQHF.

This clonotype has at least ten counts. The chain carries TRBV7-2 and TRBJ2-5; 10 bases are shared with TRBD1. Germline V lookup: CDR1 SGHTA, CDR2 FQGNSA. V was clipped by 5 bases and J by 7 bases; unmatched bases: 13. The CDR3 contains 16 residues. The CDR3: CASSQQRTGGFGTQYF. The CDR3 nucleotides are TGTGCCAGCAGCCAACAACGGACAGGGGGTTTCGGGACCCAGTACTTC.

This clonotype came up many times. The chain carries TRBV12-3 or TRBV12-4 and TRBJ1-1; D perhaps matches TRBD1 (6 bases). This CDR3 spans 13 amino acids. V dropped 4 bases and J dropped 6 bases, with 12 bases sitting between them. The CDR3 DNA reads TGTGCCAGCAGTTCCGGGGCAGGGGCTGAAGCTTTCTTT. The encoded protein is CASSSGAGAEAFF.

J is TRBJ2-5 and V is TRBV29-1; TRBD1 agrees at 7 bases. Germline values: CDR1 SQVTM, CDR2 ANQGSEA. With V trimmed by 5 bases and J by 2 bases, 14 bases remained unmatched. The CDR3 length is 16 residues. The CDR3 DNA is TGCAGCGTTCCACTCCGGGGACAGAGTAATCAAGAGACCCAGTACTTC. Its protein product is CSVPLRGQSNQETQYF.

This clonotype was picked up many times. The gene calls are TRBV5-1 and TRBJ2-3, with D perhaps matching TRBD2 (6 bases). Germline V gene lookup returns CDR1 SGHRS and CDR2 YFSETQ. The germline V and J ends were trimmed by 0 bases and 15 bases, with 26 bases remaining between them. The CDR3 is made up of 16 amino acids. The CDR3 loop is CASSLGSLAPNPAIYF. CDR3 in DNA: TGCGCCAGCAGCTTGGGTTCCCTAGCGCCAAATCCCGCCATTTATTTT.

This clonotype was detected a few times. The rearrangement links TRBV7-3 to TRBJ2-6; TRBD1 matches 7 bases. Trimming cost V 5 bases and J 7 bases; bases outside gene matches: 8. This CDR3 has 15 residues. Looked up from germline, CDR1 is SGHTA and CDR2 is FQGTGA. CDR3 sequence: CASSLDRAAANVLTF. The CDR3, as DNA: TGTGCCAGCAGCCTTGACAGGGCCGCCGCCAACGTCCTGACTTTC.

This clonotype was recorded a few times. This chain connects TRBV29-1 to TRBJ2-7, with TRBD2 matching over 9 bases. The length of the CDR3 is 13 residues. Trimming at V came to 5 bases and at J to 2 bases, leaving 4 bases not matched to a gene. Per the germline V gene, CDR1 is SQVTM and CDR2 is ANQGSEA. CDR3 region: CSVLAGETYEQYF. The CDR3, as DNA: TGCAGCGTTTTAGCGGGGGAGACCTACGAGCAGTACTTC.

V usage is TRBV15 and J usage is TRBJ1-1, with D perhaps TRBD1 (5 bases). This CDR3 region has 15 residues. Trimming pared 2 bases from V and 0 bases from J, leaving 10 bases between. CDR1 is LNHNV, CDR2 YYDKDF, per germline (reference sequence). The CDR3, as DNA: TGTGCCACCAGCAGAAATGACAGACTGAACACTGAAGCTTTCTTT. This sequence encodes CATSRNDRLNTEAFF.

This clonotype was recorded at least ten times. The chain uses TRBV28 and TRBJ2-7, with 10 bases lining up with TRBD2. The CDR3 runs to 15 residues. Germline CDR1 is MDHEN and CDR2 is SYDVKM. Trimming removed 6 bases from V and 7 bases from J; junction bases left unmatched: 12. As DNA, the CDR3 is TGTGCCAGCAGCCCAGGACTAGCGGCCTGGACAGAGCAGTACTTC. It specifies CASSPGLAAWTEQYF.

The rearrangement uses TRBV29-1 and TRBJ1-2, with 9 bases aligning to TRBD1. Germline CDR1 is SQVTM and CDR2 is ANQGSEA. CDR3 length equals 15 residues. The J segment lost 2 bases and the V segment lost 3 bases, leaving 7 bases of the junction unmatched. The DNA of the CDR3 is TGCAGCGTTGAGTCGGGGACAGGGCTGAACTATGGCTACACCTTC. Residues: CSVESGTGLNYGYTF. The whole variable domain, filled in from reference TRBV29-1 and TRBJ1-2, reads SAVISQKPSRDICQRGTSLTIQCQVDSQVTMMFWYRQQPGQSLTLIATANQGSEATYESGFVIDKFPISRPNLTFSTLTVSNMSPEDSSIYLCSVESGTGLNYGYTFGSGTRLTVV.

There are a few counts of this clonotype. The chain is built from TRBV20-1 and TRBJ1-2, with D uncertain. Per the germline V gene, CDR1 is DFQATT and CDR2 is SNEGSKA (reference sequence). CDR3 length: 13 amino acids. The germline V and J ends were trimmed by 5 bases and 5 bases, with 15 bases remaining between them. CDR3 in amino acids: CSAYSWGVYGYTF. The CDR3 coding sequence is TGCAGTGCTTATAGTTGGGGAGTGTATGGCTACACCTTC.

There are many counts of this clonotype. The chain links TRBV19 to TRBJ1-2, with D unresolved. V was pared by 0 bases and J by 2 bases, with 7 bases between. The length of the CDR3 is 14 residues. Germline V gene sequence: CDR1 LNHDA, CDR2 SQIVND (reference sequence). The CDR3 coding sequence is TGTGCCAGTAGTATAGAGAAAGGGAACTATGGCTACACCTTC. The encoded protein is CASSIEKGNYGYTF.

A note on this clonotype: A read error may explain this, as a much larger clone is one base away. The gene calls are TRBV6-1 and TRBJ2-7, with TRBD1 identical over 8 bases. Per the germline V gene, CDR1 is MNHNS and CDR2 is SASEGT. The CDR3 sequence is 13 residues long. J was trimmed by 5 bases and V by 10 bases; bases with no gene match: 10. CDR3 sequence: CANNFDRGHEQYF. The CDR3 region has the DNA TGTGCCAACAACTTCGACAGGGGCCACGAGCAGTACTTC.

In its sample, this clonotype was seen a few times. This chain uses TRBV28 with TRBJ2-3; 11 nucleotides match TRBD2. The CDR3 spans 17 residues. CDR1 is MDHEN and CDR2 is SYDVKM in the germline V gene. V was clipped by 4 bases and J by 2 bases; unmatched bases: 8. The CDR3 region is CASSSLLAGGPTDTQYF. Here the CDR3 DNA reads TGTGCCAGCAGTTCCCTATTAGCGGGAGGGCCCACAGATACGCAGTATTTT.

This chain connects TRBV7-4 to TRBJ1-5; D remains unclear. V lost 1 base to trimming and J lost 7 bases, with 8 bases between them. There are 13 residues in the CDR3. The V gene's germline CDR1 is SGHVT and CDR2 SQSDAQ. Written as DNA, the CDR3 is TGTGCCAGCAGCTTAGGCGGCCACCAGCCCCAGCATTTT. It encodes CASSLGGHQPQHF.